The next 23 T cell receptor beta chains were all read from a single sample in a study of monozygotic twins with inflammatory bowel disease. TCRdb reprocessed the 5' RACE reads and reports one entry per CDR3 protein, with no DNA. This repertoire includes a few hundred thousand distinct CDR3 sequences. Sequencing input: blood. These receptors originate from a human donor with ulcerative colitis or Crohn's disease, or a healthy co-twin of an affected twin (not recorded which).

CDR3 loop: CASSPLFGSELLRETYEQYF. The rearrangement links TRBV5-1 to TRBJ2-7; TCRdb's D call, TRBD2, is unchecked because there is no DNA. This CDR3 spans 20 amino acids. Germline V gives CDR1 SGHRS, CDR2 YFSETQ.

This rearrangement joins TRBV12-3 or TRBV12-4 to TRBJ1-6; the D call from TCRdb, TRBD1, cannot be confirmed without DNA. This CDR3 has 16 residues. The CDR3 sequence is CASGGGGTVGSSPLHF.

The chain carries TRBV5-1 and TRBJ1-5; checking the TCRdb D call of TRBD1 is not possible without DNA. The CDR3 length is 13 residues. Looked up from germline, CDR1 is SGHRS and CDR2 is YFSETQ. Here the CDR3 reads CASSPGTEQPQHF.

The CDR3: CASSQDAAVHSGANVLTF. This rearrangement joins TRBV4-3 to TRBJ2-6. Germline CDR1 is LGHNA and CDR2 is YSLEER. This CDR3 comprises 18 residues.

V and J are TRBV28 and TRBJ1-2. The V gene's germline CDR1 is MDHEN and CDR2 SYDVKM. There are 14 residues in the CDR3. The chain's CDR3 is CASSFRGSIYGYTF.

V and J are TRBV28 and TRBJ2-5; no DNA is available, so the TRBD1 call from TCRdb remains unchecked. Germline V gene lookup returns CDR1 MDHEN and CDR2 SYDVKM. The CDR3 is 15 residues long. CDR3 amino acids: CASSRPWRDRETQYF. Variable domain in full (rest from reference TRBV28 and TRBJ2-5): DVKVTQSSRYLVKRTGEKVFLECVQDMDHENMFWYRQDPGLGLRLIYFSYDVKMKEKGDIPEGYSVSREKKERFSLILESASTNQTSMYLCASSRPWRDRETQYFGPGTRLLVL.

The chain links TRBV3-1 to TRBJ2-6. CDR1 LGHDT and CDR2 YNNKEL come from the germline V gene (reference sequence). The CDR3 has 17 amino acids. This CDR3 reads CASSQAGAGSGANVLTF.

The V call is TRBV11-2, the J call TRBJ2-1; there is no DNA to check the TCRdb D call of TRBD2. The CDR3 loop spans 18 amino acids. CDR1 and CDR2 (germline): SGHAT, FQNNGV. CDR3: CASSPRTSGGAWGNEQFF.

The genes are TRBV6-1 and TRBJ2-1; TCRdb's D call, TRBD2, is unchecked because there is no DNA. The CDR3 runs to 14 residues. CDR1 and CDR2 (germline): MNHNS, SASEGT. CDR3 loop: CASIPAGGHNEQFF.

The rearrangement uses TRBV11-2 and TRBJ1-1. Looked up from germline, CDR1 is SGHAT and CDR2 is FQNNGV. CDR3 size: 11 residues. This CDR3 reads CASSLRSEAFF.

The V gene is TRBV4-1, the J gene TRBJ2-1; the D gene TCRdb calls, TRBD2, cannot be checked with no DNA. CDR1 is MGHRA and CDR2 is YSYEKL in the germline V gene. The CDR3 is 15 residues long. CDR3 in amino acids: CASSQETSLVPEQFF.

The chain is built from TRBV30 and TRBJ1-2; without DNA, the TCRdb call of TRBD1 cannot be checked. Germline V gene data show CDR1 as GTSNPN and CDR2 as SVGIG (reference sequence). CDR3 length equals 17 residues. This chain's CDR3 is CAWSPDSAFSPQDGYTF.

This chain connects TRBV7-2 to TRBJ1-3; the TCRdb D gene call, TRBD1, has no DNA to confirm it. The CDR3 length is 14 residues. Germline V gene sequence: CDR1 SGHTA, CDR2 FQGNSA. CDR3 region: CASTRNPSGNTIYF.

The gene calls are TRBV7-9 and TRBJ1-2; TCRdb indicates TRBD1, and absent DNA this call remains unverified. The CDR3 spans 13 residues. CDR1 SEHNR and CDR2 FQNEAQ come from the germline V gene (reference sequence). The CDR3 loop reads CASSKGTSDGYTF.

CDR3 residues: CSAREPGSPPNQPQHF. The V and J genes are TRBV20-1 and TRBJ1-5; TCRdb gives TRBD1 as the D gene, but with no DNA this cannot be confirmed. The CDR3 length is 16 residues. CDR1 DFQATT and CDR2 SNEGSKA come from the germline V gene (reference sequence).

The chain uses TRBV5-5 and TRBJ2-5. This CDR3 spans 14 amino acids. The germline gives CDR1 SGHKS, CDR2 YYEKEE (reference sequence). The CDR3 is CASSLASLQETQYF.

The chain combines TRBV15 with TRBJ1-4. The CDR3 spans 15 residues. CDR1 is LNHNV and CDR2 is YYDKDF in the germline V gene (reference sequence). The CDR3 is CATSRDSGTNEKLFF.

The genes are TRBV18 and TRBJ1-6. Germline V gene lookup returns CDR1 KGHSH and CDR2 LQKENI. The CDR3 runs to 14 residues. This CDR3 reads CASSPGMYNSPLHF.

V is TRBV6-2 or TRBV6-3 and J is TRBJ2-3; TCRdb picks TRBD1, but there is no DNA to check that call. The CDR3 has 14 amino acids. Per the germline V gene, CDR1 is MNHEY and CDR2 is SVGEGT. The CDR3: CASSYTTGADTQYF.

CDR3 region: CASSLTGLRDTQYF. The rearrangement uses TRBV7-3 and TRBJ2-3; with no DNA, the TCRdb D assignment of TRBD2 cannot be verified. The CDR3 totals 14 residues. Germline-derived CDR1 and CDR2 are SGHTA and FQGTGA.

This chain links TRBV7-8 with TRBJ1-3. The CDR3 has 14 residues. Germline V gene data show CDR1 as SGHVS and CDR2 as FQNEAQ. The CDR3 is CASGSFFSGNTIYF.

The chain carries TRBV7-9 and TRBJ2-3; TCRdb picks TRBD2, but there is no DNA to check that call. The CDR3 has 15 amino acids. Germline V gene data show CDR1 as SEHNR and CDR2 as FQNEAQ (reference sequence). This CDR3 reads CASFLAGAGTDTQYF.

V is TRBV5-1 and J is TRBJ2-3. CDR1 is SGHRS and CDR2 is YFSETQ in the germline V gene. The CDR3 sequence is 12 residues long. CDR3 region: CASSAWGDTQYF. Supplemented by reference TRBV5-1 and TRBJ2-3, the full variable domain reads KAGVTQTPRYLIKTRGQQVTLSCSPISGHRSVSWYQQTPGQGLQFLFEYFSETQRNKGNFPGRFSGRQFSNSRSEMNVSTLELGDSALYLCASSAWGDTQYFGPGTRLTVL.